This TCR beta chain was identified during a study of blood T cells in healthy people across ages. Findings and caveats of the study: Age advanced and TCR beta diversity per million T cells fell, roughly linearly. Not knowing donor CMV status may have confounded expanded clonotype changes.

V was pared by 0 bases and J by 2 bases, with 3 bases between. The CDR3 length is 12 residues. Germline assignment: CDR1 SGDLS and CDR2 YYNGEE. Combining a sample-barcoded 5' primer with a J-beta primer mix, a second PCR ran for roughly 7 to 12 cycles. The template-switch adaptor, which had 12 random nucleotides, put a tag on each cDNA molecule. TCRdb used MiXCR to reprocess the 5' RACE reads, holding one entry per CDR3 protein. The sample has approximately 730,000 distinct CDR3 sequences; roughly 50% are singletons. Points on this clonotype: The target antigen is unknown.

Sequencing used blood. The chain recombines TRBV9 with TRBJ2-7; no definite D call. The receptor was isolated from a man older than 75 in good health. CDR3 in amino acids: CASSVVTYEQYF. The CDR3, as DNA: TGTGCCAGCAGCGTAGTAACCTACGAGCAGTACTTC.